This T cell receptor beta chain originates from a study of cytomegalovirus exposure and HLA in healthy donors. Study overall: Around 180 million T cells yielded roughly 120 million unique TCR beta sequences in earlier analysis. Whole-study results and caveats: There were fewer than 200 TCR beta chains listed as cytomegalovirus-associated. Later work showed greater clonal expansion in HLA-associated TCR beta chains than in equally common others.

J was trimmed by 3 bases and V by 2 bases; bases with no gene match: 1. The length of the CDR3 is 14 residues. The germline gives CDR1 KGHSH, CDR2 LQKENI. This donor's CMV serostatus is unrecorded. In regard to this clone: What it recognizes is unknown.

PCR employed 60 Vbeta and 13 Jbeta primers. Libraries were prepared by immunoSEQ multiplex PCR; TCRdb keeps only in-frame clonotypes and omits some of them. The repertoire holds some 130,000 clones, with roughly 75% as singletons. The sample taken for sequencing was PBMCs. This sequence originates from a man aged 30 to 45 in good health. This chain uses TRBV18 with TRBJ2-7; TRBD2 agrees at 10 bases. The CDR3 sequence is CASSPGLADYEQYF. CDR3 DNA: TGTGCCAGCTCACCAGGACTAGCGGACTACGAGCAGTACTTC. Based on the CDR3 plus reference TRBV18 and TRBJ2-7, the full variable domain is NAGVMQNPRHLVRRRGQEARLRCSPMKGHSHVYWYRQLPEEGLKFMVYLQKENIIDESGMPKERFSAEFPKEGPSILRIQQVVRGDSAAYFCASSPGLADYEQYFGPGTRLTVT.